One T cell receptor (beta chain) is described in this entry. This specimen belongs to a study of blood T cell repertoires in COVID-19. Per the study methods: Amplification from reference gene primers served as the basis for estimated nucleated cell counts. Method: immunoSEQ multiplex PCR; TCRdb's copy keeps in-frame clones and lacks some. V and J calls plus clone size are reproduced from that table; the DNA served to infer D and trimming. In the table there are tens of thousands of clones, about 74% of which are singletons. The V and J ends lost 6 bases and 2 bases respectively, with 14 bases between them. In germline, CDR1 is MNHEY, CDR2 SMNVEV (reference sequence). This CDR3 has 15 amino acids.

The sequence was collected from a man aged 65-85 years with COVID-19, enrolled during active disease. The chain combines TRBV27 with TRBJ1-5; D unresolved. The material sequenced was peripheral blood. CDR3 residues: CASSLRGVGNQPQHF. In nucleotides, the CDR3 is TGTGCCAGCAGCCTCCGGGGTGTAGGCAATCAGCCCCAGCATTTT.